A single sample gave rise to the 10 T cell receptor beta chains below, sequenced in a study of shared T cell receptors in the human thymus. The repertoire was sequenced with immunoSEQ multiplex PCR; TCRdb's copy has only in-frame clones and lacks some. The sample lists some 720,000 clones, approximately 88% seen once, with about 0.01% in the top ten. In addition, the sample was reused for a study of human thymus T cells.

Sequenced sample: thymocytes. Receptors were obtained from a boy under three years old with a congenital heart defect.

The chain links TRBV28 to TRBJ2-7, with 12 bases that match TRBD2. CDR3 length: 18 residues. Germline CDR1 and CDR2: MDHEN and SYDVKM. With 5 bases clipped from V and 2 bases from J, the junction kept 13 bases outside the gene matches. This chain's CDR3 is CASSDRPGLAGPAYEQYF. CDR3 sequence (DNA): TGTGCCAGCAGTGACCGGCCGGGACTAGCGGGCCCTGCCTACGAGCAGTACTTC. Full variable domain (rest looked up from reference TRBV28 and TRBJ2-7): DVKVTQSSRYLVKRTGEKVFLECVQDMDHENMFWYRQDPGLGLRLIYFSYDVKMKEKGDIPEGYSVSREKKERFSLILESASTNQTSMYLCASSDRPGLAGPAYEQYFGPGTRLTVT.

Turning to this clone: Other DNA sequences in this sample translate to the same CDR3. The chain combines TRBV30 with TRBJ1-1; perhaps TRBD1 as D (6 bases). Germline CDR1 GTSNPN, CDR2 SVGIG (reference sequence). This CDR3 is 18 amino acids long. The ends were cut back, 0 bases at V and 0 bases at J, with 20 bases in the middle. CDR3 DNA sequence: TGTGCCTGGAGTGTAAATAATCTCAGGGGACTAATGAACACTGAAGCTTTCTTT. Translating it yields CAWSVNNLRGLMNTEAFF.

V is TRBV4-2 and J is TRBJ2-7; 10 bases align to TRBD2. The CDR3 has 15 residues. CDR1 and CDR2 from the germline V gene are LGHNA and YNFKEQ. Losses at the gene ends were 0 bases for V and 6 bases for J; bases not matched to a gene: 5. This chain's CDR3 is CASSQESSGRTEQYF. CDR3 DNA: TGTGCCAGCAGCCAAGAGTCTAGCGGGAGAACCGAGCAGTACTTC.

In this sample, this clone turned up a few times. The CDR3 here is CASSQGLGYEQYF. In nucleotides, the CDR3 is TGTGCCAGCAGCCAAGGACTCGGCTACGAGCAGTACTTC. The chain combines TRBV14 with TRBJ2-7; D remains unclear. Germline V lookup: CDR1 SGHDN, CDR2 FVKESK. The CDR3 covers 13 residues. Trimming shortened V by 1 base and J by 3 bases, and 7 bases separated the two germline ends.

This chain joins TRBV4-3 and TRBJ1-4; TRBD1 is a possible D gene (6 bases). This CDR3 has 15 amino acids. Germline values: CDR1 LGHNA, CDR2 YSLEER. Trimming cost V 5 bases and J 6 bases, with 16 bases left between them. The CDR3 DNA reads TGCGCCAGCAGCACCCAACAGGGTTTCGATGAAAAACTGTTTTTT. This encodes CASSTQQGFDEKLFF.

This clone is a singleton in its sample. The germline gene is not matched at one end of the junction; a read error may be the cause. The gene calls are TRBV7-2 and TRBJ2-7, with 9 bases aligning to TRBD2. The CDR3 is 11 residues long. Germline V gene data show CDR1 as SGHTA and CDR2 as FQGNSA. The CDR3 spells CASSISGSGNF. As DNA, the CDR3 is TGTGCCAGCAGCATTAGCGGGAGTGGGAACTTC.

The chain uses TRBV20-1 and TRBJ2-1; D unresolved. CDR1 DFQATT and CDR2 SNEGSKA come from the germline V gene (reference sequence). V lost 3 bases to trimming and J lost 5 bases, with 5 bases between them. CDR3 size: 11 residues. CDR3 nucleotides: TGCAGTGCTAGCGAGAACAATGAGCAGTTCTTC. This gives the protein CSASENNEQFF.

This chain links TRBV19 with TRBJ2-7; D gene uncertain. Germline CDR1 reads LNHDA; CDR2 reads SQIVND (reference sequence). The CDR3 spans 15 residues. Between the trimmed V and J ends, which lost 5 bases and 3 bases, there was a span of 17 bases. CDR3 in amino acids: CASSPNEVTVYEQYF. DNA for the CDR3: TGTGCCAGTAGTCCCAACGAGGTGACGGTCTACGAGCAGTACTTC.

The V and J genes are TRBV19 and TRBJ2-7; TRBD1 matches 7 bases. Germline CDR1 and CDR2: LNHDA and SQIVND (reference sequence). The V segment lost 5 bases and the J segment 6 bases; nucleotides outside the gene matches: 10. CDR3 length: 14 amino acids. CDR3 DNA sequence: TGTGCCAGTAGTGCCCGGGACAGCACAGGCGAGCAGTACTTC. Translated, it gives CASSARDSTGEQYF. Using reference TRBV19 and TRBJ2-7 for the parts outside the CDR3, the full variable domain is DGGITQSPKYLFRKEGQNVTLSCEQNLNHDAMYWYRQDPGQGLRLIYYSQIVNDFQKGDIAEGYSVSREKKESFPLTVTSAQKNPTAFYLCASSARDSTGEQYFGPGTRLTVT.

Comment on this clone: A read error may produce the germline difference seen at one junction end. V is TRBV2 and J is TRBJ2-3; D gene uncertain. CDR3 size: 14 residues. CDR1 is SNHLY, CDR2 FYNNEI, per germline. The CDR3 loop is CASSEEIVTDTQYF. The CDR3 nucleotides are TGTGCCAGCAGCGAAGAGATAGTCACAGATACGCAGTATTTT.